These 4 T cell receptor beta chains share one sample of origin, sequenced in a study of PD-L1 blockade in urothelial cancer. Assay used: immunoSEQ multiplex PCR; TCRdb lists only in-frame clones, some missing. The top ten hold less than 3.5% of the sample, which has 70,000 or so clones, 85% to 90% seen once. The starting material was PBMCs, obtained around atezolizumab (anti-PD-L1) treatment. Source of these receptors: a man in his sixties with urothelial cancer.

This sequence joins TRBV10-1 and TRBJ2-1, with 7 bases matching TRBD2. Trimming took 4 bases from V and 10 from J; bases not matched to a gene: 7. The length of the CDR3 is 13 residues. Germline CDR1 WNHNN, CDR2 SYGVQD (reference sequence). The CDR3 coding sequence is TGCGCCAGCAGTGTAGGGCATAGCGGGGAGCAGTTCTTC. It is translated as CASSVGHSGEQFF.

The rearrangement links TRBV14 to TRBJ2-1; the D gene is possibly TRBD1 (5 bases). Germline V lookup: CDR1 SGHDN, CDR2 FVKESK. The CDR3 loop spans 17 amino acids. V was trimmed by 2 bases and J by 6 bases, leaving 20 bases between them. The CDR3 nucleotides read TGTGCCAGCAGCCAAACCCTGGGGCAGGGCCTCGGCAATGAGCAGTTCTTC. Translating gives CASSQTLGQGLGNEQFF.

The chain uses TRBV19 and TRBJ2-3, with 8 bases fitting TRBD2. The germline CDR1 and CDR2 sequences are LNHDA and SQIVND (reference sequence). The CDR3 covers 15 residues. The V gene end was trimmed by 5 bases and the J gene end by 5 bases; junction bases not matched to a gene: 9. Written as DNA, the CDR3 is TGTGCCAGTAGTCATCGGCAGCGGGGGAGAGATACGCAGTATTTT. It codes for CASSHRQRGRDTQYF.

The genes are TRBV5-4 and TRBJ2-3, with 8 bases that match TRBD1. The CDR3 covers 16 residues. Per germline, CDR1 SGHNT and CDR2 YYREEE (reference sequence). V shed 0 bases and J 1 base; nucleotides not matched to a gene: 4. The CDR3 sequence is CASSLEGGQGTDTQYF. CDR3 sequence (DNA): TGTGCCAGCAGCTTGGAAGGGGGACAGGGCACAGATACGCAGTATTTT.